The text below deals with one TCR beta chain. The data derive from a study of cytomegalovirus exposure and HLA in healthy donors. Overall study context: For the 300 to 450 genotyped donors, roughly 80% fell within the Caucasian-associated ancestry cluster.

Primers included in the PCR were 60 Vbeta and 13 Jbeta primers. Sequencing was performed with immunoSEQ multiplex PCR; in TCRdb, only in-frame clones are kept and a portion is missing. The sample includes about 130,000 clones, about 80% of them seen just once. This CDR3 is built from 17 residues. Germline V gene sequence: CDR1 SGHDT, CDR2 YYEEEE. V lost 4 bases, J lost 8 bases, and 11 bases stayed unmatched. The sequence came from a human donor in good health. The V call is TRBV5-6, the J call TRBJ2-4; 14 positions match TRBD2. Sample: PBMCs. The CDR3 loop is CASSRPTSGGAFYIQYF. The CDR3 coding sequence is TGTGCCAGCAGCCGCCCGACTAGCGGGGGGGCCTTTTACATTCAGTACTTC.